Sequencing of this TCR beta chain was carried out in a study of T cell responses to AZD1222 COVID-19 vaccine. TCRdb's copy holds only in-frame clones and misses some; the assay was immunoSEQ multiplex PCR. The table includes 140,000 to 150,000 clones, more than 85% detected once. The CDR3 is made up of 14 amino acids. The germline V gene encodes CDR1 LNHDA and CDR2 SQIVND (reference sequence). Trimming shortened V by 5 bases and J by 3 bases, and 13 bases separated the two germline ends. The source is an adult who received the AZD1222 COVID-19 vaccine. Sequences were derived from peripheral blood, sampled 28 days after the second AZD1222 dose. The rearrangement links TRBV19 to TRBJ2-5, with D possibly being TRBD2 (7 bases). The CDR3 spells CASSRGAVKETQYF. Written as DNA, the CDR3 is TGTGCCAGTAGTCGGGGGGCGGTGAAAGAGACCCAGTACTTC.